This T cell receptor beta chain was identified during a study of CD8+CD57+ T cells in acquired aplastic anemia listed by TCRdb under 2018. Some background on the complete study: A mean of approximately 3 ug of DNA, ranging from about 0.19 to 30 ug, was extracted from sorted CD4+ and CD8+ cells. CD8+CD57+ expansion was defined as a frequency above the mean frequency observed in healthy subjects. Broader findings and caveats from the paper: Between patients and healthy controls, no significant difference in CD8+ Simpson's diversity was found (P=0.060). Around 30 CD8+ CDR3 sequences were found in both patients and controls but appeared to be highly expressed in patients and within the immunodominant clones of the patients.

From its cysteine to its phenylalanine, the CDR3 spans 16 amino acids. CDR3 DNA is the only sequence kept; it has 48 bases, read in frame from the first base. The germline V gene (reference sequence) sets CDR1 to DFQATT and CDR2 to SNEGSKA. V drops 5 bases and J drops 5 bases, leaving 25 bases in between. Patients chosen for sequencing had shown expansion of CD8+CD57+ cells by flow cytometry. Every patient had severe acquired aplastic anemia, diagnosed using the International Study of Aplastic Anemia and Agranulocytosis and Camitta criteria. No patient had received any therapy when blood was sampled. The study deep-sequenced TCR repertoires of sorted CD4+ and CD8+ blood T cells from severe aplastic anemia patients and healthy subjects. Patients were enrolled in the USA under clinicaltrials.gov protocols 00001620, 01623167, 00001397, 00071045, 00081523 and 00961064. Ficoll-Paque density gradient centrifugation was used to isolate peripheral blood mononuclear cells. Before DNA extraction, CD4+ and CD8+ T cells were sorted with FACS or magnetic beads.

Regarding this clonotype: Its antigen target is currently unknown. No qualities accompany the bases; no much larger clone lies one base away.

Profiling of TCR beta VDJ combinations and CDR3 sequences used genomic DNA as the template. TCR repertoire sequencing was run on an Illumina HiSeq 2000. As for how the authors treated the data: TRBV/TRBJ rearrangement plots, CDR3 size and DJ length profiles, and Simpson's diversity index were used to evaluate the repertoires. The immunodominant clone was defined as the most abundant DNA sequence in deep sequencing data. CDR3 amino acid sequences were screened for sharing across subjects and were compared with published repertoires and the VDJdb database. TCRdb reanalyzed the raw reads on its own, using fastp at Q25 for trimming and MiXCR for clone calling, and kept in-frame beta chains. Rows matching on CDR3 protein sequence are summarized as one entry with the most common DNA and genes. The V and J calls follow TCRdb's processing rather than the paper's. For this sample there are around 430,000 distinct CDR3 sequences; 25% to 40% appear just once. 0.7% to 1% of the sample is held by the ten biggest clonotypes.

This receptor was taken from a human donor with aplastic anemia. In this chain, TRBV20-1 is recombined with TRBJ2-7, with TRBD2 as a weak D call on 6 bases. The sequenced sample was sorted CD4+, CD8+, or CD8+CD57+ T cells (not recorded which) from PBMCs. The nucleotides are TGCAGTGCTGGGGACCCCGAGGCGGGACCAGCAGACGAGCAGTACTTC. Translation gives CSAGDPEAGPADEQYF.